The entry below describes one T cell receptor beta chain. What it recognizes is unknown. CDR1 and CDR2 from the germline V gene are WSHSY and SAAADI. V was trimmed by 8 bases and J by 7 bases, leaving 18 bases between them. This CDR3 region has 13 residues. This was the immunoSEQ version 4 assay in survey mode. Template was genomic DNA at 10 ng/uL, with up to roughly 1 ug used per sample. The method was immunoSEQ multiplex PCR; TCRdb's version includes in-frame clones alone and lacks a portion of them. The sample contains roughly 41,000 clones, 80% to 90% of which appear only once. These data originate in a study of persistence of HIV-infected CD4 T cells. Study overall: Median time on suppressive ART was 8 years. Points from the study as a whole: Antigen-responding cells were enriched for degenerate expanded CDR3beta sequences.

Anti-CD3/anti-CD28 beads served as a nonspecific positive control stimulus. CD4+ T cells upregulating both CD40 ligand and CD69 were sorted as responding cells. Inclusion required CMV-positive serology and CD4+ counts above 400 cells/uL. This chain links TRBV10-2 with TRBJ2-7; TRBD1 is a possible D gene (7 bases). The material sequenced was CD4+ T cells sorted from PBMCs after approximately 19-hour stimulation, taken from a patient who received antiretroviral therapy. The clonotype was recovered from an adult man with HIV who was CMV-seropositive. Here the CDR3 DNA reads TGCGCCAGCGAGAAGACAGGGACTGGAGAGCAGTACTTC. Translating gives CASEKTGTGEQYF.